The clone carrying this T cell receptor (beta chain) was observed many times. Patients aged 18 to 65 with hyperthyroidism were newly diagnosed, with duration under 2 months. Cells are PBMCs isolated from over 7.5 ml of fresh blood. The data are from a study of T cells in Graves' hyperthyroidism and ophthalmopathy. Amplification yielded TCR beta CDR3 regions, with RNA transcripts as the source. RT-PCR in the first round (using the HTBI primer set) targeted the TCR CDR3. One entry per CDR3 protein results from TCRdb running MiXCR on the multiplex PCR reads. In the table there are about 24,000 distinct CDR3 sequences, around 50% of which are singletons. Germline V gene sequence: CDR1 SGHAT, CDR2 FQNNGV. The length of the CDR3 is 14 residues. V lost 0 bases and J 0 bases, leaving 6 bases between the germline ends.

This chain uses TRBV11-2 with TRBJ2-7; D gene ambiguous. This TCR derives from a woman in her forties with Graves' hyperthyroidism that later progressed to Graves' ophthalmopathy. The material sequenced was blood. The CDR3 protein is CASSLDTGSYEQYF. The CDR3 bases are TGTGCCAGCAGCTTAGATACGGGCTCCTACGAGCAGTACTTC. The variable domain in full, completed from reference TRBV11-2 and TRBJ2-7, reads EAGVAQSPRYKIIEKRQSVAFWCNPISGHATLYWYQQILGQGPKLLIQFQNNGVVDDSQLPKDRFSAERLKGVDSTLKIQPAKLEDSAVYLCASSLDTGSYEQYFGPGTRLTVT.